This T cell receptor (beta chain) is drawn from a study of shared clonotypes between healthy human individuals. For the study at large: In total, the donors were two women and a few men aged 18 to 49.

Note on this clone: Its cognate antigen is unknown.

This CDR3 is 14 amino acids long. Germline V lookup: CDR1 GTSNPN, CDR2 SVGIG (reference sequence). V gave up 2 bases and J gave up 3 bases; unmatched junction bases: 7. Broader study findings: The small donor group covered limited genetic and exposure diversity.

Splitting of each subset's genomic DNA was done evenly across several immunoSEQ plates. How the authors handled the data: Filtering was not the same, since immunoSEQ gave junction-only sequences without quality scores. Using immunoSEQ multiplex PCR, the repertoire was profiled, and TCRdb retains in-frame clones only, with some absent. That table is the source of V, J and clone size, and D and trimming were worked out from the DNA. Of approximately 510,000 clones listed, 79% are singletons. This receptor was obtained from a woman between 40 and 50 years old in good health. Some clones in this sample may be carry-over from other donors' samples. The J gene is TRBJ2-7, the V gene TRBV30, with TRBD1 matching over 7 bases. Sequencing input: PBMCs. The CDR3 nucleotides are TGTGCCTGGAGTCAAGGGGCAGGGGGCTACGAGCAGTACTTC. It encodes CAWSQGAGGYEQYF. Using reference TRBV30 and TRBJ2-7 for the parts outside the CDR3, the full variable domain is SQTIHQWPATLVQPVGSPLSLECTVEGTSNPNLYWYRQAAGRGLQLLFYSVGIGQISSEVPQNLSASRPQDRQFILSSKKLLLSDSGFYLCAWSQGAGGYEQYFGPGTRLTVT.